These 14 T cell receptor beta chains originate from one sample sequenced in a study of immune cell composition in non-small cell lung cancer. Normal lung was sampled as far from the tumour as possible, at least 3 cm. The method was immunoSEQ multiplex PCR; TCRdb's version includes in-frame clones alone and lacks a portion of them. This sample yields about 3,100 clones, of which 70% to 85% are seen a single time; about 25% belongs to the top ten. Specimen: non-adjacent lung tissue. The receptors come from a human donor with non-small cell lung cancer.

CDR3 sequence reads: CASSGSGYSYEQYF. Here the CDR3 DNA reads TGTGCCAGCAGTGGCTCGGGATACTCCTACGAGCAGTACTTC. The chain couples TRBV6-1 to TRBJ2-7; the D gene is possibly TRBD2 (5 bases). The germline V gene has CDR1 MNHNS and CDR2 SASEGT. V was clipped by 4 bases and J by 0 bases, with 10 bases between them. This CDR3 has 14 amino acids.

V and J are TRBV5-1 and TRBJ2-2, with 7 bases lining up with TRBD1. After removal of 0 bases from V and 2 bases from J, the junction contained 4 bases not matched to a gene. Germline CDR1 SGHRS, CDR2 YFSETQ. The CDR3 length is 16 residues. The CDR3 spells CASSLEGQVNTGELFF. The CDR3 DNA sequence: TGCGCCAGCAGCTTGGAAGGACAGGTCAACACCGGGGAGCTGTTTTTT.

The gene calls are TRBV11-2 and TRBJ1-3, with 9 bases fitting TRBD1. CDR1 SGHAT and CDR2 FQNNGV come from the germline V gene. V was pared by 5 bases and J by 2 bases, with 7 bases of the junction left unmatched. This CDR3 region has 16 residues. The chain's CDR3 is CASSPVTGGTGNTIYF. The CDR3 nucleotides are TGTGCCAGCAGCCCCGTTACAGGGGGCACTGGAAACACCATATATTTT.

The chain employs TRBV29-1 and TRBJ2-2, with TRBD2 as a possible D gene (6 bases). The CDR3 length is 13 residues. V was pared by 4 bases and J by 5 bases, with 11 bases between. Germline loops: CDR1 SQVTM, CDR2 ANQGSEA. This chain's CDR3 is CSVGSLATGELFF. Here the CDR3 DNA reads TGCAGCGTTGGGTCACTAGCAACCGGGGAGCTGTTTTTT.

The J gene is TRBJ2-1, the V gene TRBV7-6; D gene unclear. The CDR3 runs 16 residues. CDR1 and CDR2 (germline): SGHVS, FNYEAQ. The V end lost 3 bases, the J end lost 0 bases, and 12 bases lay between the germline ends. CDR3 bases: TGTGCCAGCAGCTTGGCTTCACCATACTCCTACAATGAGCAGTTCTTC. It encodes CASSLASPYSYNEQFF.

The chain combines TRBV29-1 with TRBJ2-2, with 12 bases fitting TRBD1. The germline gives CDR1 SQVTM, CDR2 ANQGSEA. This CDR3 has 14 residues. Trimming took 8 bases from V and 5 from J; bases not matched to a gene: 6. CDR3 sequence: CSTGTGGETGELFF. Written as DNA, the CDR3 is TGCAGCACTGGGACAGGGGGCGAGACCGGGGAGCTGTTTTTT.

The V and J genes are TRBV25-1 and TRBJ2-3; 7 bases match TRBD2. The length of the CDR3 is 15 residues. Germline values: CDR1 MGHDK, CDR2 SYGVNS. V shed 4 bases, J shed 0 bases, and the junction held 4 bases outside the gene matches. CDR3 residues: CASSASGASTDTQYF. The CDR3 DNA reads as TGTGCCAGCAGTGCCAGCGGGGCTAGCACAGATACGCAGTATTTT.

This clone was observed once. The gene calls are TRBV4-3 and TRBJ2-1; the D gene is possibly TRBD2 (5 bases). Trimming left V 7 bases short and J 0 bases short, with 10 bases between. Germline lookup yields CDR1 LGHNA and CDR2 YSLEER. CDR3 length: 14 amino acids. The CDR3 DNA is TGCGCCAGCAATGAGGGCCGCTCCTACAATGAGCAGTTCTTC. Translated, it gives CASNEGRSYNEQFF.

The chain is built from TRBV6-1 and TRBJ2-7, with 11 positions matching TRBD2. Germline assignment: CDR1 MNHNS and CDR2 SASEGT. The CDR3 is 14 amino acids. After removal of 4 bases from V and 6 bases from J, the junction contained 5 bases not matched to a gene. DNA of the CDR3: TGTGCCAGCAGTGTAGCGGGGGGGCCGTTCGAGCAGTACTTC. This codes for CASSVAGGPFEQYF.

This chain links TRBV25-1 with TRBJ1-1, with D hard to call. Trimming took 4 bases from V and 1 from J, leaving 10 bases between them. The CDR3 consists of 14 residues. Germline V gives CDR1 MGHDK, CDR2 SYGVNS. The CDR3 coding sequence is TGTGCCAGCAGTGTAGCACATAGGAACACTGAAGCTTTCTTT. Amino acids: CASSVAHRNTEAFF.

The chain couples TRBV27 to TRBJ1-5; D call uncertain. The V and J ends lost 5 bases and 9 bases respectively, with 17 bases between them. From germline, CDR1 is MNHEY and CDR2 SMNVEV (reference sequence). The CDR3 totals 14 residues. As DNA, the CDR3 is TGTGCCAGCAGTCTCTCTCCAGGAGGTCCGCCCCAGCATTTT. It yields the protein CASSLSPGGPPQHF.

The chain employs TRBV7-9 and TRBJ2-7; 13 bases line up with TRBD2. The germline V gene has CDR1 SEHNR and CDR2 FQNEAQ (reference sequence). V lost 1 base and J lost 3; bases outside the gene matches: 0. The CDR3 has 15 residues. The CDR3 loop is CASSLGLAGGYEQYF. In DNA form, the CDR3 reads TGTGCCAGCAGCTTAGGACTAGCGGGGGGCTACGAGCAGTACTTC.

The genes are TRBV27 and TRBJ2-1, with D maybe TRBD2 (5 bases). Germline V CDR1 and CDR2: MNHEY, SMNVEV (reference sequence). V was pared by 2 bases and J by 5 bases, with 10 bases between. The CDR3 length is 14 residues. CDR3 loop: CASSLGGADNEQFF. CDR3 coding DNA: TGTGCCAGCAGTTTAGGAGGAGCAGACAATGAGCAGTTCTTC.

This chain uses TRBV30 with TRBJ2-5; D not certain. V was pared by 3 bases and J by 5 bases, with 10 bases between. The CDR3 length is 12 residues. Germline-derived CDR1 and CDR2 are GTSNPN and SVGIG (reference sequence). In DNA, the CDR3 is TGTGCCTGGAGGTCTTCGAGGGAGACCCAGTACTTC. As protein: CAWRSSRETQYF.